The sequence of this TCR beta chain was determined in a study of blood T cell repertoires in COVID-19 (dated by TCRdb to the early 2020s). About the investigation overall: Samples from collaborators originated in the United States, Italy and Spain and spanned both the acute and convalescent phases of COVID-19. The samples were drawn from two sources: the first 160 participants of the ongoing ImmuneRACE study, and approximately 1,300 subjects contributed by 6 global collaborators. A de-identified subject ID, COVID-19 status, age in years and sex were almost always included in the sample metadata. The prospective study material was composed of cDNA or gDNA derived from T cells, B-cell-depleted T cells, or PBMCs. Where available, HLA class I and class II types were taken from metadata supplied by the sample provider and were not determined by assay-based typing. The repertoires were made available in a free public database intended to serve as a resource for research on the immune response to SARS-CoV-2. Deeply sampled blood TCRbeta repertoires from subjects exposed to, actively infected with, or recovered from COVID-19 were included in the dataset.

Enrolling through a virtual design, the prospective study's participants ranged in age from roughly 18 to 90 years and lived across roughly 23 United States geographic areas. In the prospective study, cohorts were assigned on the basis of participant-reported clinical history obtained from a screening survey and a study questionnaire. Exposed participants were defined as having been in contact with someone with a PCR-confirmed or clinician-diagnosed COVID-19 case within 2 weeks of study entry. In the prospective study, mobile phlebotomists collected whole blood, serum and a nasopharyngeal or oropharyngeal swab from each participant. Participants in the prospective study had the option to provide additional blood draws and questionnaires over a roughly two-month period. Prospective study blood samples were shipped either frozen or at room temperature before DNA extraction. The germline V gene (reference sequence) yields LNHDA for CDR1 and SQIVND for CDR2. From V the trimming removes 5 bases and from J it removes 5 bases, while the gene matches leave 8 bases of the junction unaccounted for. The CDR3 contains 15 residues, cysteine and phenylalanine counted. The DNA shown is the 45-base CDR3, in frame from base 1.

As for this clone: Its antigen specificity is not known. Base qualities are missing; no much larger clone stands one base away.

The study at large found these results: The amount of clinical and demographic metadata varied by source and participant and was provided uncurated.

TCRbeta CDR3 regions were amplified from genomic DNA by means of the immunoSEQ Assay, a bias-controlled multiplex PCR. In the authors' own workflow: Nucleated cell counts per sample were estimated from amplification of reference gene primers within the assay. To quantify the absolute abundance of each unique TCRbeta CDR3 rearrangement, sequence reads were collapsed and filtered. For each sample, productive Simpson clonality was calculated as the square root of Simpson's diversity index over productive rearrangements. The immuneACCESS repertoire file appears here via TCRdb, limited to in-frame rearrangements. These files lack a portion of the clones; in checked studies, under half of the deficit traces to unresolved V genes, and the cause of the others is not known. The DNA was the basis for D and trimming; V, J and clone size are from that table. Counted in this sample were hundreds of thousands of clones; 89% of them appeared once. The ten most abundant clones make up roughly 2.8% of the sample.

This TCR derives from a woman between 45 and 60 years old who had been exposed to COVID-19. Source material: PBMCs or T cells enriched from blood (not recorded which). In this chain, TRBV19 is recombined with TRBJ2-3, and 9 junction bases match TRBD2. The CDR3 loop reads CASSSPSGVGDTQYF. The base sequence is TGTGCCAGTAGTTCACCTAGCGGGGTGGGAGATACGCAGTATTTT.